The clone carrying this T cell receptor beta chain has ten or more counts. Via MiXCR, TCRdb re-called the PCR reads, giving one row per CDR3 protein. Of some 590,000 distinct CDR3 sequences listed, less than 30% were seen once; the top ten hold 0.7% to 0.95%. When naive CD8 T cells were sorted, they were gated as CD8+CD4-CCR7+CD45RA+. This record belongs to a study of molecular identifiers for immune sequencing clone quantification. CDR3 length: 12 residues. Germline V CDR1 and CDR2: SEHNR, FQNEAQ (reference sequence). Between the trimmed V and J ends, which lost 3 bases and 5 bases, there was a span of 7 bases.

V and J are TRBV7-9 and TRBJ1-1, with D hard to call. Source material: naive CD8+ T cells from blood, with Jurkat cell RNA spiked in. The subset is: FACS-sorted CD8+CD4-CCR7+CD45RA+ naive T cells. The receptor comes from a human donor in good health. Some libraries in this study had Jurkat cell RNA spiked in. As DNA, the CDR3 is TGTGCCAGCAGCTTGATGGGGACTGAAGCTTTCTTT. Translation: CASSLMGTEAFF.